This T cell receptor (beta chain) originates from a study of cytomegalovirus exposure and HLA in healthy donors. In regard to this clone: The antigen is undetermined.

Study-wide findings and caveats: Researchers counted over 150 TCR beta chains as cytomegalovirus-associated. Most TCRs appeared rarely, but some public TCRs recurred in many donors. A later analysis found most CMV-associated TCR beta chains apparently HLA-restricted.

Germline CDR1 reads SNHLY; CDR2 reads FYNNEI. CDR3 size: 13 residues. Deletions cut 1 base from V and 7 bases from J, with 8 bases between. Primers: 60 Vbeta forward and 13 Jbeta reverse. Original processing methods: Later work found around 72 million unique TCR beta chains, with roughly 11 million shared. Clones were read by immunoSEQ multiplex PCR, and TCRdb kept only the in-frame ones, dropping some. V and J calls and clone size come straight from that table; D and trimming were deduced from the DNA. This sample yields about 130,000 clones, of which 81% are seen a single time; 0.7% belongs to the top ten.

Sequencing was performed on PBMCs. The sequence derives from a man younger than 30 in good health and CMV-seronegative. The rearrangement links TRBV2 to TRBJ1-5; D remains unclear. Here the CDR3 DNA reads TGTGCCAGCAGTGAAGAGACTCACCAGCCCCAGCATTTT. This gives the protein CASSEETHQPQHF.